These 15 T cell receptor beta chains share one sample of origin, sequenced in a study of blood T cell repertoires in COVID-19. The data were produced by immunoSEQ multiplex PCR, yet TCRdb's version contains in-frame clones alone and is incomplete. The table has about 260,000 clones, 70% to 90% seen once. Sequenced input: peripheral blood. The origin of the receptors is a man aged 25 to 40 with active or convalescent COVID-19.

The chain couples TRBV6-2 or TRBV6-3 to TRBJ1-1; D is perhaps TRBD1 (5 bases). Trimming stripped 5 bases from V and 3 bases from J, with 10 bases between. Germline CDR1 reads MNHEY; CDR2 reads SVGEGT. The CDR3 covers 13 residues. The CDR3 loop reads CASSPGWDTEAFF. The CDR3 nucleotides read TGTGCCAGCAGTCCAGGGTGGGACACTGAAGCTTTCTTT.

V and J are TRBV4-3 and TRBJ2-1, with 9 bases matching TRBD2. V was pared by 4 bases and J by 4 bases, with 14 bases of the junction left unmatched. Germline V lookup: CDR1 LGHNA, CDR2 YSLEER. This CDR3 contains 18 residues. The CDR3 region has the DNA TGCGCCAGCAGCCTCAGCGGGGGGACCCTCAACCGATACAATGAGCAGTTCTTC. Its protein is CASSLSGGTLNRYNEQFF.

The rearrangement links TRBV21-1 to TRBJ2-7; the table names TRBD2, a call not compared with the DNA. TRBV21-1 is deemed a pseudogene. This CDR3 is built from 16 residues. The CDR3 region is CASSKFRFPSSYEQYF. The CDR3 bases are TGTGCCAGCAGCAAATTTCGGTTCCCTTCCTCCTACGAGCAGTACTTC.

This clone has a single count. The chain uses TRBV13 and TRBJ1-5; tentative D call: TRBD1 (5 bases). Germline V CDR1 and CDR2: PRHDT, FYEKMQ (reference sequence). Trimming took off 2 bases at V and 1 base at J, with 15 bases between the two ends. The CDR3 length is 17 residues. CDR3 nucleotide sequence: TGTGCCAGCAGCTTAAGCGCGGGGCTCGGAAGCAATCAGCCCCAGCATTTT. Protein: CASSLSAGLGSNQPQHF.

The chain has TRBV6-2 or TRBV6-3 and TRBJ2-3; tentative D call: TRBD2 (7 bases). Trimming left V 2 bases short and J 0 bases short, with 15 bases between. Germline values: CDR1 MNHEY, CDR2 SVGEGT. This CDR3 spans 17 amino acids. For the CDR3, the DNA is TGTGCCAGCAGTTACCGGGCGGGGGCCCCTAGCACAGATACGCAGTATTTT. Amino acids: CASSYRAGAPSTDTQYF.

As for this clone: The identical CDR3 is also encoded by other nucleotide sequences in the sample. This rearrangement joins TRBV9 to TRBJ2-7; 7 positions match TRBD1. The ends lost 2 bases at V and 2 bases at J; junction bases unmatched: 7. This CDR3 is built from 15 residues. The germline V gene has CDR1 SGDLS and CDR2 YYNGEE. CDR3 residues: CASSVAGTETYEQYF. The CDR3 DNA is TGTGCCAGCAGCGTCGCCGGGACAGAGACCTACGAGCAGTACTTC.

The rearrangement joins TRBV30 to TRBJ1-3, with D possibly TRBD1 on 5 matching bases. Germline assignment: CDR1 GTSNPN and CDR2 SVGIG (reference sequence). V was pared by 5 bases and J by 4 bases, with 12 bases between. This CDR3 has 13 amino acids. The DNA for the CDR3 is TGTGCCTGGGCCCCCGGGGGGGGAAACACCATATATTTT. Translation: CAWAPGGGNTIYF.

The chain joins TRBV4-3 to TRBJ2-7, with 10 bases matching TRBD2. The trim removed 0 bases at V and 6 bases at J, leaving 11 bases unmatched. The germline V gene encodes CDR1 LGHNA and CDR2 YSLEER. This CDR3 has 17 amino acids. The CDR3, as DNA: TGCGCCAGCAGCCAAGACCGAGCGGGGGGGCTTCGAAGCGAGCAGTACTTC. Translation gives CASSQDRAGGLRSEQYF.

This chain joins TRBV4-1 and TRBJ2-5, with unresolved D. Germline V CDR1 and CDR2: MGHRA, YSYEKL. The CDR3 is made up of 15 amino acids. Trimming pared 1 base from V and 1 base from J, leaving 10 bases between. In DNA form, the CDR3 reads TGCGCCAGCAGCCAAGGGCCTGCGGCCCAAGAGACCCAGTACTTC. It translates to CASSQGPAAQETQYF.

The table lists this clone with a count of one. The rearrangement links TRBV5-4 to TRBJ2-5, with 9 bases aligning to TRBD2. CDR1 is SGHNT and CDR2 is YYREEE in the germline V gene (reference sequence). V shed 0 bases, J shed 5 bases, and the junction held 8 bases outside the gene matches. The CDR3 loop spans 16 amino acids. CDR3 in DNA: TGTGCCAGCAGCTTGGTTGGCGGGGGGGCATGGGAGACCCAGTACTTC. It yields the protein CASSLVGGGAWETQYF. Combining the CDR3 with reference TRBV5-4 and TRBJ2-5 gives the whole variable domain ETGVTQSPTHLIKTRGQQVTLRCSSQSGHNTVSWYQQALGQGPQFIFQYYREEENGRGNFPPRFSGLQFPNYSSELNVNALELDDSALYLCASSLVGGGAWETQYFGPGTRLLVL.

The CDR3 region has the DNA TGCGCCAGCAGCTTGGCTCCGGGACAGTGGGGCTACACCTTC. Its protein product is CASSLAPGQWGYTF. The rearrangement uses TRBV5-1 and TRBJ1-2, with 7 bases that match TRBD1. Unmatched junction bases numbered 7, after V lost 0 bases and J lost 8 bases. Germline CDR1 and CDR2: SGHRS and YFSETQ. The CDR3 spans 14 residues.

This clone was counted a single time. The chain combines TRBV6-5 with TRBJ1-2; D unresolved. V was pared by 0 bases and J by 4 bases, with 9 bases between. Germline CDR1 is MNHEY and CDR2 is SVGAGI. This CDR3 has 14 residues. CDR3 amino acids: CASSYSLAGYGYTF. DNA of the CDR3: TGTGCCAGCAGTTACTCGCTGGCGGGCTATGGCTACACCTTC.

This clone showed up just once. The chain recombines TRBV4-2 with TRBJ1-4; D not resolved. Trimming shortened V by 4 bases and J by 2 bases, and 8 bases separated the two germline ends. The CDR3 is 14 residues long. Germline V CDR1 and CDR2: LGHNA, YNFKEQ. The CDR3 region is CASSLPGTNEKLFF. Here the CDR3 DNA reads TGTGCCAGCAGCCTACCGGGGACTAATGAAAAACTGTTTTTT.

The V call is TRBV9, the J call TRBJ1-5; TRBD1 matches 8 bases. CDR1 and CDR2 (germline): SGDLS, YYNGEE. The trim removed 7 bases at V and 3 bases at J, leaving 9 bases unmatched. The CDR3 is 15 amino acids. This CDR3 reads CASGTGGELNQPQHF. The CDR3 coding sequence is TGTGCCAGCGGGACAGGAGGGGAGCTCAATCAGCCCCAGCATTTT.

The count of this clone is one. The V gene is TRBV7-2, the J gene TRBJ1-4; D gene unclear. Germline V gene data show CDR1 as SGHTA and CDR2 as FQGNSA. V gave up 3 bases and J gave up 5 bases, with 13 bases separating them. The CDR3 has 15 amino acids. CDR3 nucleotide sequence: TGTGCCAGCAGCTTGCACAGCGGGGAGAATGAAAAACTGTTTTTT. Translating gives CASSLHSGENEKLFF. Full variable domain (remainder filled in from reference TRBV7-2 and TRBJ1-4): GAGVSQSPSNKVTEKGKDVELRCDPISGHTALYWYRQSLGQGLEFLIYFQGNSAPDKSGLPSDRFSAERTGGSVSTLTIQRTQQEDSAVYLCASSLHSGENEKLFFGSGTQLSVL.